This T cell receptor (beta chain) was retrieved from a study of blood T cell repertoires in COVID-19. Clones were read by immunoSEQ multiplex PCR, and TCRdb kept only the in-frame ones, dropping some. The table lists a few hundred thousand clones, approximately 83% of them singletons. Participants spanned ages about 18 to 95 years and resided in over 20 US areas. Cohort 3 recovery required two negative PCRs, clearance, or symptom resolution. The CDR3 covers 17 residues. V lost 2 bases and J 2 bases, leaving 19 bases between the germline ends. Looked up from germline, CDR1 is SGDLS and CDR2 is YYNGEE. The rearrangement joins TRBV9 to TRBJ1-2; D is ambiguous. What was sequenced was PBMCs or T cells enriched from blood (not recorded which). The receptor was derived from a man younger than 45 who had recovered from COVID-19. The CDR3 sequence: CASSVEPGWTGNYGYTF. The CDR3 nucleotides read TGTGCCAGCAGCGTGGAACCGGGTTGGACGGGGAACTATGGCTACACCTTC.